One sample yielded the 8 T cell receptor beta chains listed below, sequenced in a study of metastatic and nonmetastatic thyroid tumors. None of the patients had undergone any treatment ahead of thyroid surgery. TCRdb reanalyzed the PCR reads with MiXCR. The sample holds roughly 45,000 clones, less than 3.5% seen once. Sequenced sample: blood. The receptors shown here come from a female donor with papillary thyroid cancer or a benign thyroid nodule (not recorded which). Some clones in this sample may be carry-over from other donors' samples.

At least ten counts were recorded for this clone. The chain joins TRBV19 to TRBJ2-7; no definite D call. With 8 bases removed from V and 4 bases from J, the gap between germline ends came to 9 bases. Germline V lookup: CDR1 LNHDA, CDR2 SQIVND (reference sequence). The CDR3 is 11 amino acids. The CDR3 DNA is TGTGCCAGTGGAAGCAAGTACGAGCAGTACTTC. It codes for CASGSKYEQYF.

In this sample, this clone turned up many times. Other DNA sequences in the same sample also yield this CDR3. This chain links TRBV3-1 with TRBJ1-2; no clear D gene. The CDR3 sequence is 13 residues long. CDR1 LGHDT and CDR2 YNNKEL come from the germline V gene (reference sequence). Trimming took off 2 bases at V and 4 bases at J, with 8 bases between the two ends. The CDR3 spells CASSQIDFYGYTF. The CDR3 bases are TGTGCCAGCAGCCAAATAGACTTCTATGGCTACACCTTC.

The rearrangement uses TRBV6-4 and TRBJ2-3; 8 nucleotides line up with TRBD2. The CDR3 consists of 14 residues. V dropped 3 bases and J dropped 1; count of bases not matched to a gene: 0. Germline CDR1 reads MRHNA; CDR2 reads SNTAGT. CDR3 amino acids: CASSEAGGTDTQYF. CDR3 DNA: TGTGCCAGCAGTGAAGCGGGGGGCACAGATACGCAGTATTTT.

This clone was detected ten times or more. Relative to the germline gene, one junction end is altered; a read error may explain this. This sequence joins TRBV28 and TRBJ2-3; D may be TRBD2 (6 bases). This CDR3 comprises 16 residues. Germline CDR1 reads MDHEN; CDR2 reads SYDVKM. The CDR3 loop is CASSLPLASATDTQYF. Written as DNA, the CDR3 is TGTGCCAGCAGTTTGCCTTTGGCTAGCGCCACAGATACACAGTATTTT.

This clone has at least ten counts. V and J are TRBV6-1 and TRBJ1-1, with 9 bases fitting TRBD1. J gave up 2 bases and V 10 bases, and 8 bases lay outside the gene matches. The CDR3 runs 14 residues. Germline loops: CDR1 MNHNS, CDR2 SASEGT. The CDR3: CAIRQGGSNTEAFF. CDR3 nucleotides: TGTGCCATACGACAGGGGGGGTCTAACACTGAAGCTTTCTTT.

This chain connects TRBV9 to TRBJ1-3; D call uncertain. This CDR3 spans 18 amino acids. The ends were cut back, 2 bases at V and 0 bases at J, with 18 bases in the middle. CDR1 is SGDLS and CDR2 is YYNGEE in the germline V gene. CDR3 nucleotides: TGTGCCAGCAGCGTGTGGCTGGTGGGCCTATCCTCTGGAAACACCATATATTTT. Protein: CASSVWLVGLSSGNTIYF.

A few counts support this clone. The final CDR3 position lacks the conserved phenylalanine or tryptophan, pointing to a likely read error. V gene TRBV20-1 combines with J gene TRBJ2-3, with 10 bases identical to TRBD2. The germline V gene encodes CDR1 DFQATT and CDR2 SNEGSKA (reference sequence). The CDR3 is 17 residues long. The V segment lost 1 base and the J segment 3 bases; nucleotides outside the gene matches: 10. DNA for the CDR3: TGCAGTGCTAGAGGTAGCGGGAGGCATTCCTTGACAGATACGCAGTATTCT. Its protein product is CSARGSGRHSLTDTQYS.

The chain links TRBV6-2 or TRBV6-3 to TRBJ2-4, with D tentatively TRBD2 (6 bases). The CDR3 contains 13 residues. The V end was cut by 4 bases, the J end by 9 bases, with 13 bases between. Germline CDR1 MNHEY, CDR2 SVGEGT. This chain's CDR3 is CASSLSGEGIQYF. CDR3 in DNA: TGTGCCAGCAGTTTATCGGGAGAGGGCATTCAGTACTTC.